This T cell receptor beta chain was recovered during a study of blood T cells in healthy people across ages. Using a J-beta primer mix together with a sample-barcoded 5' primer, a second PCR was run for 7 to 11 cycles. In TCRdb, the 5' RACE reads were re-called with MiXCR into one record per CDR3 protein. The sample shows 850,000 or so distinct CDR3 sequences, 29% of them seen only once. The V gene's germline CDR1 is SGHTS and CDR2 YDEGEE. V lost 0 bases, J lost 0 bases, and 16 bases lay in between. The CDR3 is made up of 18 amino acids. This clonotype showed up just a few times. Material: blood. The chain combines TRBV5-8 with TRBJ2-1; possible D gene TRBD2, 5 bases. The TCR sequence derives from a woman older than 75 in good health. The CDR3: CASSLAHFGVSSYNEQFF. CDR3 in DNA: TGTGCCAGCAGCTTGGCTCATTTCGGGGTCAGCTCCTACAATGAGCAGTTCTTC. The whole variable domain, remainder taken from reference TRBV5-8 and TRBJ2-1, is EAGVTQSPTHLIKTRGQQATLRCSPISGHTSVYWYQQALGLGLQFLLWYDEGEERNRGNFPPRFSGRQFPNYSSELNVNALELEDSALYLCASSLAHFGVSSYNEQFFGPGTRLTVL.